One sample yielded the 28 T cell receptor beta chains listed below, sequenced in a study of vaccination and CD4 T cells after COVID-19 (dated 2022 in TCRdb). These receptors' antigens are unknown. Sample treatment or condition, as interpreted from the label and publication: roughly 10-day PBMC culture with coronavirus spike peptide pools or control peptides (ViraFEST assay). Libraries were prepared through PCR. Sequencer: Illumina iSeq 100. At the Johns Hopkins FTIC core, DNA from the cultured CD4+ T cells underwent TCR sequencing with the Oncomine TCR Beta short-read assay. TCRdb reanalyzed the raw reads on its own, using fastp at Q25 for trimming and MiXCR for clone calling, and kept in-frame beta chains. Duplicate CDR3 protein sequences are folded into a single record with the most common DNA and genes. This sample holds 14,000 to 15,000 distinct CDR3 sequences; 40% to 60% were observed only once. About 14% of the sample comes from the top ten.

The specimen sequenced was CD4+ T cells from blood, cultured in vitro. The receptor source for this set is a human donor who had recovered from COVID-19.

This clonotype was counted between two and nine times. J is TRBJ1-2 and V is TRBV25-1, with D hard to call. The CDR3 is made up of 14 amino acids. Germline loops: CDR1 MGHDK, CDR2 SYGVNS. The V end was cut by 3 bases, the J end by 5 bases, with 13 bases between. The CDR3 coding sequence is TGTGCCAGCAGTGAGAACGGCTCCCCTTATGGCTACACCTTC. Its translation: CASSENGSPYGYTF.

This chain connects TRBV7-9 to TRBJ2-3; 10 nucleotides agree with TRBD2. Germline values: CDR1 SEHNR, CDR2 FQNEAQ (reference sequence). The ends lost 5 bases at V and 4 bases at J; junction bases unmatched: 3. The CDR3 runs to 14 residues. CDR3 coding DNA: TGTGCCAGCAGCCGACTAGCGGGCCCAGATACGCAGTATTTT. Protein product: CASSRLAGPDTQYF.

The chain recombines TRBV5-4 with TRBJ2-2; maybe TRBD2 (6 bases). V was trimmed by 2 bases and J by 6 bases, leaving 14 bases between them. The CDR3 sequence is 15 residues long. The germline CDR1 and CDR2 sequences are SGHNT and YYREEE (reference sequence). CDR3 sequence (DNA): TGTGCCAGCAGCTTTGATCCTAGCGCGTCCGGGGAGCTGTTTTTT. It encodes CASSFDPSASGELFF.

A note on this clonotype: One end of the junction does not line up with germline, which may come from a read error. The CDR3 coding sequence is TGTGCTAGCAGCTTTACAGGGGGCCAGGGAGAGACCCAGTACTTC. Translation gives CASSFTGGQGETQYF. The chain carries TRBV7-7 and TRBJ2-5; 9 nucleotides match TRBD1. The germline gives CDR1 SSHAT, CDR2 FNYEAQ (reference sequence). This CDR3 region has 15 residues.

J is TRBJ2-6 and V is TRBV7-9; D ambiguous. Trimming cost V 5 bases and J 0 bases, with 5 bases left between them. The CDR3 spans 14 residues. The germline gives CDR1 SEHNR, CDR2 FQNEAQ (reference sequence). CDR3 DNA sequence: TGTGCCAGCAGCCAACCCTCTGGGGCCAACGTCCTGACTTTC. Its translation: CASSQPSGANVLTF.

This clonotype was seen a few times. The rearrangement links TRBV6-2 or TRBV6-3 to TRBJ2-5; TRBD2 is a possible D gene (5 bases). The length of the CDR3 is 14 residues. Germline-derived CDR1 and CDR2 are MNHEY and SVGEGT. The ends were cut back, 0 bases at V and 7 bases at J, with 12 bases in the middle. CDR3: CASSYSGGGRTQYF. In DNA form, the CDR3 reads TGTGCCAGCAGTTACTCTGGAGGCGGCCGGACCCAGTACTTC.

This clonotype was observed a few times. The CDR3 protein is CASSLAGGSGLPYEQYF. DNA of the CDR3: TGTGCCAGCAGCTTAGCGGGTGGGTCAGGGTTACCCTACGAGCAGTACTTC. The V gene is TRBV7-2, the J gene TRBJ2-7; D possibly corresponds to TRBD1 (5 bases). CDR1 and CDR2 (germline): SGHTA, FQGNSA. This CDR3 is built from 17 residues. The V gene lost 0 bases and the J gene lost 2 bases, with 17 bases spanning the gap.

CDR3 sequence: CASSEASGALFGDIQYF. The DNA for the CDR3 is TGTGCCAGCAGTGAAGCGTCAGGGGCTCTCTTTGGGGACATTCAGTACTTC. The V gene is TRBV6-1, the J gene TRBJ2-4; D is possibly TRBD1 (6 bases). Germline V gene sequence: CDR1 MNHNS, CDR2 SASEGT. This CDR3 has 17 residues. V dropped 0 bases and J dropped 8 bases, with 20 bases sitting between them.

This clonotype was seen a few times. The CDR3 reads CASSQVQGQAEAFF. The CDR3 DNA reads TGCGCCAGCAGCCAGGTACAGGGACAGGCTGAAGCTTTCTTT. The chain employs TRBV4-3 and TRBJ1-1; 8 bases map to TRBD1. Unmatched junction bases numbered 6, after V lost 3 bases and J lost 6 bases. Germline V gene lookup returns CDR1 LGHNA and CDR2 YSLEER. There are 14 residues in the CDR3.

This clonotype was detected only a few times. The chain has TRBV6-2 or TRBV6-3 and TRBJ2-2; 11 bases map to TRBD2. In germline, CDR1 is MNHEY, CDR2 SVGEGT. The CDR3 covers 17 residues. After removal of 4 bases from V and 7 bases from J, the junction contained 11 bases not matched to a gene. CDR3 sequence: CASSLSSGGTLNGELFF. The CDR3 bases are TGTGCCAGCAGTTTGTCTAGCGGGGGGACTTTAAACGGGGAGCTGTTTTTT.

The chain is built from TRBV25-1 and TRBJ2-7; unclear D gene. CDR1 MGHDK and CDR2 SYGVNS come from the germline V gene. V was clipped by 5 bases and J by 13 bases, with 9 bases between them. The CDR3 has 9 amino acids. In DNA form, the CDR3 reads TGTGCCAGCAGTAGGCAGGCCTACTTC. Amino acids: CASSRQAYF.

The chain joins TRBV6-2 or TRBV6-3 to TRBJ2-6, with 7 bases identical to TRBD2. The ends lost 7 bases at V and 5 bases at J; junction bases unmatched: 11. Looked up from germline, CDR1 is MNHEY and CDR2 is SVGEGT. This CDR3 spans 16 amino acids. In nucleotides, the CDR3 is TGTGCCAGCACTTCCATCGGGGGGAACTGGGCCAACGTCCTGACTTTC. Translated, it gives CASTSIGGNWANVLTF.

The J gene is TRBJ1-1, the V gene TRBV6-1; 7 bases map to TRBD1. Trimming at V came to 8 bases and at J to 1 base, leaving 4 bases not matched to a gene. CDR1 is MNHNS and CDR2 is SASEGT in the germline V gene. The length of the CDR3 is 13 residues. CDR3 protein: CASGRQGNTEAFF. The DNA of the CDR3 is TGTGCCAGCGGGCGACAGGGGAACACTGAAGCTTTCTTT.

This clonotype was seen only a few times. The chain is built from TRBV7-2 and TRBJ1-1, with 7 bases fitting TRBD1. CDR1 is SGHTA and CDR2 is FQGNSA in the germline V gene. The V and J ends lost 5 bases and 1 base, in that order; junction bases with no gene match: 4. The CDR3 contains 14 residues. The CDR3 loop reads CASSVGGANTEAFF. In nucleotides, the CDR3 is TGTGCCAGCAGCGTAGGGGGCGCGAACACTGAAGCTTTCTTT.

This sequence joins TRBV6-1 and TRBJ1-4; TRBD1 is a possible D gene (5 bases). Trimming shortened V by 7 bases and J by 8 bases, and 14 bases separated the two germline ends. Germline V CDR1 and CDR2: MNHNS, SASEGT. The CDR3 runs to 13 residues. CDR3 nucleotides: TGTGCCAGCACCGGCGGGGGTGGGGAAAAACTGTTTTTT. Its protein is CASTGGGGEKLFF.

The chain uses TRBV6-5 and TRBJ2-7; tentative D call: TRBD1 (5 bases). This CDR3 contains 14 residues. The V gene's germline CDR1 is MNHEY and CDR2 SVGAGI. The V gene lost 1 base and the J gene lost 5 bases, with 12 bases spanning the gap. DNA of the CDR3: TGTGCCAGCAGTTACTGGCAGGGAATTGACGAGCAGTACTTC. Its translation is CASSYWQGIDEQYF.

This clonotype has a handful of counts. The gene calls are TRBV19 and TRBJ2-2, with D unresolved. CDR3 length equals 15 residues. Looked up from germline, CDR1 is LNHDA and CDR2 is SQIVND (reference sequence). V lost 3 bases and J 7 bases, leaving 15 bases between the germline ends. The CDR3 protein is CASSIGGSPGGELFF. The CDR3 DNA follows: TGTGCCAGTAGTATCGGCGGCAGCCCTGGCGGGGAGCTGTTTTTT.

A few counts support this clonotype. The chain combines TRBV24-1 with TRBJ1-5; possible D gene TRBD1, 6 bases. In germline, CDR1 is KGHDR, CDR2 SFDVKD. The length of the CDR3 is 14 residues. V lost 4 bases to trimming and J lost 7 bases, with 13 bases between them. Here the CDR3 reads CATSDPGDGQPQHF. The DNA for the CDR3 is TGTGCCACCAGTGACCCAGGGGATGGGCAGCCCCAGCATTTT.

The chain joins TRBV6-1 to TRBJ2-7; 8 nucleotides align to TRBD2. The CDR3 sequence is 14 residues long. The V and J ends lost 7 bases and 2 bases, in that order; junction bases with no gene match: 7. From germline, CDR1 is MNHNS and CDR2 SASEGT. The CDR3: CASMAGGGAYEQYF. The CDR3 DNA reads TGTGCCAGCATGGCGGGAGGAGGCGCCTACGAGCAGTACTTC.

The chain uses TRBV6-1 and TRBJ1-5, with a possible D match to TRBD1 (6 bases). The germline V gene has CDR1 MNHNS and CDR2 SASEGT. The CDR3 consists of 13 residues. The V and J ends lost 6 bases and 5 bases respectively, with 11 bases between them. CDR3 protein: CASSRTVYQPQHF. As DNA, the CDR3 is TGTGCCAGCAGCAGGACAGTGTATCAGCCCCAGCATTTT.

There are a few counts of this clonotype. The V gene is TRBV7-3, the J gene TRBJ2-2; D unresolved. Deletions cut 5 bases from V and 1 base from J, with 8 bases between. The CDR3 length is 14 residues. The germline CDR1 and CDR2 sequences are SGHTA and FQGTGA. CDR3 sequence reads: CASSRHQNTGELFF. CDR3 nucleotide sequence: TGTGCCAGCAGCAGACACCAGAACACCGGGGAGCTGTTTTTT.

In its sample, this clonotype is medium-sized. The rearrangement links TRBV2 to TRBJ1-1; 7 nucleotides line up with TRBD1. CDR3 size: 14 residues. Germline CDR1 reads SNHLY; CDR2 reads FYNNEI. Losses at the gene ends were 6 bases for V and 11 bases for J; bases not matched to a gene: 15. CDR3 nucleotide sequence: TGTGCCAGCAGGTCCCGACAGGGTGGAACATGGGCTTTCTTT. The encoded protein is CASRSRQGGTWAFF.

This clonotype counts as large. The V and J genes are TRBV4-3 and TRBJ1-4; no definite D call. This CDR3 contains 15 residues. V was shortened by 1 base and J by 0 bases, with 6 bases between the two germline ends. Looked up from germline, CDR1 is LGHNA and CDR2 is YSLEER. CDR3 loop: CASSQAKATNEKLFF. The CDR3, as DNA: TGCGCCAGCAGCCAAGCGAAAGCAACTAATGAAAAACTGTTTTTT.

The rearrangement uses TRBV6-2 or TRBV6-3 and TRBJ1-2, with D perhaps TRBD1 (5 bases). Looked up from germline, CDR1 is MNHEY and CDR2 is SVGEGT. The CDR3 contains 12 residues. V lost 4 bases and J lost 4, with 7 bases in between. CDR3 bases: TGTGCCAGCAGTTGGCAGGGCTATGGCTACACCTTC. Encoded protein: CASSWQGYGYTF.

The chain is built from TRBV6-1 and TRBJ1-5; 9 nucleotides agree with TRBD1. This CDR3 is built from 15 residues. The V and J ends lost 5 bases and 5 bases, in that order; junction bases with no gene match: 7. CDR1 is MNHNS, CDR2 SASEGT, per germline. CDR3 in amino acids: CASSRGQGRDQPQHF. CDR3 in DNA: TGTGCCAGCAGTCGGGGACAGGGAAGAGATCAGCCCCAGCATTTT.

The V call is TRBV6-1, the J call TRBJ1-2; TRBD1 might be the D (6 bases). Germline V gives CDR1 MNHNS, CDR2 SASEGT. V lost 5 bases and J lost 2, with 9 bases in between. CDR3 size: 13 residues. The chain's CDR3 is CASSQDRNYGYTF. The CDR3 DNA sequence: TGTGCCAGCAGTCAGGACAGAAACTATGGCTACACCTTC.

This chain connects TRBV20-1 to TRBJ2-3, with D unresolved. Germline assignment: CDR1 DFQATT and CDR2 SNEGSKA (reference sequence). This CDR3 is 15 amino acids long. V shed 5 bases and J shed 0 bases, with 15 bases lying between them. The chain's CDR3 is CSAGRVGSSTDTQYF. CDR3 DNA: TGCAGTGCTGGTCGCGTCGGCTCTAGCACAGATACGCAGTATTTT.

Only a few counts were recorded for this clonotype. The chain is built from TRBV2 and TRBJ1-5, with D maybe TRBD1 (6 bases). The CDR3 consists of 15 residues. CDR1 and CDR2 (germline): SNHLY, FYNNEI. V was cut by 3 bases and J by 6 bases, with 15 bases left in between. CDR3 bases: TGTGCCAGCAGTGAGTTTGGTAGGGACACTCAGCCCCAGCATTTT. Translating it yields CASSEFGRDTQPQHF. The variable domain in full, completed from reference TRBV2 and TRBJ1-5, reads EPEVTQTPSHQVTQMGQEVILRCVPISNHLYFYWYRQILGQKVEFLVSFYNNEISEKSEIFDDQFSVERPDGSNFTLKIRSTKLEDSAMYFCASSEFGRDTQPQHFGDGTRLSIL.